These 24 T cell receptor beta chains were sequenced from one sample in a study of T-cell reconstitution after alpha-beta-depleted transplantation in children. Unique molecular identifiers were incorporated when the TCRbeta library was constructed. TCRdb passed the PCR reads through MiXCR, listing each CDR3 protein once. The sample holds 300,000 or so distinct CDR3 sequences, 9.9% seen once. The source material was PBMCs from the stem cell graft donor, sampled from the stem cell graft. The receptors come from a human donor who donated a stem cell graft to a child with SCID.

In its sample, this clonotype was seen a few times. The chain joins TRBV29-1 to TRBJ2-5, with 10 nucleotides matching TRBD2. J gave up 3 bases and V 0 bases, and 10 bases lay outside the gene matches. This CDR3 has 17 amino acids. CDR1 SQVTM and CDR2 ANQGSEA come from the germline V gene. CDR3: CSVEDPRLAGEKETQYF. The CDR3 bases are TGCAGCGTTGAAGACCCGCGGCTAGCGGGGGAGAAAGAGACCCAGTACTTC.

This clonotype showed up many times. The chain uses TRBV3-1 and TRBJ2-5; 7 bases align to TRBD2. This CDR3 is 11 amino acids long. Germline CDR1 reads LGHDT; CDR2 reads YNNKEL (reference sequence). V lost 10 bases to trimming and J lost 4 bases; unmatched junction nucleotides: 3. The CDR3 nucleotides read TGTGCCACTGCGGGGGTAGAGACCCAGTACTTC. Residues: CATAGVETQYF.

In this sample, this clonotype turned up a few times. The chain couples TRBV20-1 to TRBJ2-7; tentatively, D is TRBD1 (6 bases). Germline lookup yields CDR1 DFQATT and CDR2 SNEGSKA (reference sequence). The length of the CDR3 is 14 residues. V lost 6 bases, J lost 1 base, and 16 bases lay in between. The CDR3 sequence: CSAKSGVRSYEQYF. In DNA form, the CDR3 reads TGCAGTGCCAAATCAGGGGTTCGGTCCTACGAGCAGTACTTC.

DNA for the CDR3: TGTGCCAGCAGTTTTCCAGGGGGCGTTTCACCCCTCCACTTT. Translation: CASSFPGGVSPLHF. The chain couples TRBV12-3 or TRBV12-4 to TRBJ1-6; 8 bases align to TRBD1. V lost 3 bases to trimming and J lost 9 bases; unmatched junction nucleotides: 4. This CDR3 is built from 14 residues.

The sample holds a few counts of this clonotype. V usage is TRBV25-1 and J usage is TRBJ2-3; no definite D call. Germline V gene sequence: CDR1 MGHDK, CDR2 SYGVNS. Trimming stripped 3 bases from V and 2 bases from J, with 15 bases between. CDR3 length equals 16 residues. The CDR3 bases are TGTGCCAGCAGTGACGCTAGACACGATTACACAGATACGCAGTATTTT. Translation: CASSDARHDYTDTQYF.

This clonotype has at least ten counts. The chain links TRBV12-3 or TRBV12-4 to TRBJ2-1; no firm D call. This CDR3 contains 14 residues. V lost 7 bases and J 5 bases, leaving 15 bases between the germline ends. For the CDR3, the DNA is TGTGCCAGCAACCCCGGGCCCGATCACAATGAGCAGTTCTTC. Translating gives CASNPGPDHNEQFF.

The V call is TRBV20-1, the J call TRBJ2-1; 16 nucleotides match TRBD2. The CDR3 has 17 amino acids. Germline V gene data show CDR1 as DFQATT and CDR2 as SNEGSKA (reference sequence). The trim removed 2 bases at V and 6 bases at J, leaving 7 bases unmatched. The CDR3 is CSARSGLAGGPINEQFF. Written as DNA, the CDR3 is TGCAGTGCTAGATCGGGACTAGCGGGGGGGCCGATCAATGAGCAGTTCTTC.

V gene TRBV4-1 combines with J gene TRBJ1-2; D is possibly TRBD1 (5 bases). Germline CDR1 is MGHRA and CDR2 is YSYEKL. The V end was cut by 0 bases, the J end by 0 bases, with 14 bases between. The CDR3 loop spans 17 amino acids. The CDR3 nucleotides read TGCGCCAGCAGCCAAGATACGGGGTGGGGGACTAACTATGGCTACACCTTC. This translates into CASSQDTGWGTNYGYTF.

V usage is TRBV5-1 and J usage is TRBJ2-7, with 10 bases identical to TRBD1. The V segment lost 0 bases and the J segment 7 bases; nucleotides outside the gene matches: 7. This CDR3 contains 15 residues. CDR1 is SGHRS, CDR2 YFSETQ, per germline. CDR3 region: CASSLEGQGLTEQYF. DNA of the CDR3: TGCGCCAGCAGCTTGGAGGGACAGGGGTTGACGGAGCAGTACTTC.

In this sample, this clonotype turned up a few times. V usage is TRBV9 and J usage is TRBJ2-2, with D possibly TRBD2 on 7 matching bases. The V end was cut by 1 base, the J end by 4 bases, with 14 bases between. The CDR3 spans 16 residues. Germline V gene sequence: CDR1 SGDLS, CDR2 YYNGEE. The CDR3 coding sequence is TGTGCCAGCAGCGTACTTCAGGGAGGGGGCACCGGGGAGCTGTTTTTT. Its protein is CASSVLQGGGTGELFF.

This clonotype has a handful of counts. V and J are TRBV5-1 and TRBJ2-5; D gene unclear. CDR3 length: 14 residues. Per the germline V gene, CDR1 is SGHRS and CDR2 is YFSETQ. Deletions cut 0 bases from V and 5 bases from J, with 11 bases between. DNA of the CDR3: TGCGCCAGCAGCTTGGCCGGGCTCGCCGAGACCCAGTACTTC. Translating gives CASSLAGLAETQYF.

This clonotype has more than one count but fewer than ten. J is TRBJ2-7 and V is TRBV6-1; D call uncertain. Trimming stripped 7 bases from V and 0 bases from J, with 25 bases between. The length of the CDR3 is 18 residues. Germline lookup yields CDR1 MNHNS and CDR2 SASEGT. The CDR3 DNA reads TGTGCCAGCACTGGAGAAGGCCGCAGCTACTCCGTCTCCTACGAGCAGTACTTC. Its protein is CASTGEGRSYSVSYEQYF.

The chain couples TRBV29-1 to TRBJ2-7; 7 nucleotides align to TRBD1. The CDR3 covers 13 residues. Per the germline V gene, CDR1 is SQVTM and CDR2 is ANQGSEA. CDR3 coding DNA: TGCAGTGGGACGGGACAGACCTCCTACGAGCAGTACTTC. Protein: CSGTGQTSYEQYF.

This clonotype was detected a few times. The chain uses TRBV7-7 and TRBJ2-5; D not certain. The CDR3 spans 13 residues. Germline values: CDR1 SSHAT, CDR2 FNYEAQ (reference sequence). Deletions cut 5 bases from V and 5 bases from J, with 12 bases between. CDR3 loop: CASSLGPGETQYF. CDR3 nucleotides: TGTGCCAGCAGCCTCGGACCCGGCGAGACCCAGTACTTC.

J is TRBJ2-3 and V is TRBV5-5; D is possibly TRBD1 (6 bases). CDR3 length equals 15 residues. V was trimmed by 4 bases and J by 2 bases, leaving 14 bases between them. Per germline, CDR1 SGHKS and CDR2 YYEKEE (reference sequence). CDR3 DNA: TGTGCCAGCAGCCCAGGGGCAGTACACACAGATACGCAGTATTTT. Translating it yields CASSPGAVHTDTQYF.

This clonotype was observed at least ten times. This chain links TRBV12-3 or TRBV12-4 with TRBJ2-7, with D hard to call. V shed 4 bases and J shed 1 base, with 5 bases lying between them. This CDR3 comprises 12 residues. The CDR3 loop reads CASSSGSYEQYF. The CDR3 DNA reads TGTGCCAGCAGTTCTGGGTCCTACGAGCAGTACTTC.

As DNA, the CDR3 is TGTGCCAGCAGTTTTTTTGGAGGGGTTGACTATGGCTACACCTTC. Its protein is CASSFFGGVDYGYTF. The chain carries TRBV27 and TRBJ1-2; tentative D call: TRBD1 (5 bases). In germline, CDR1 is MNHEY, CDR2 SMNVEV (reference sequence). This CDR3 region has 15 residues. With 3 bases removed from V and 3 bases from J, the gap between germline ends came to 14 bases.

This clonotype was observed a handful of times. The chain uses TRBV5-8 and TRBJ1-1; D unclear. Germline values: CDR1 SGHTS, CDR2 YDEGEE. The CDR3 runs 11 residues. Trimming pared 7 bases from V and 11 bases from J, leaving 15 bases between. The DNA for the CDR3 is TGTGCCAGCTATGGACGGAAGGACGCTTTCTTT. Translating gives CASYGRKDAFF.

The sample holds many counts of this clonotype. The gene calls are TRBV3-1 and TRBJ2-1; D is ambiguous. The CDR3 totals 13 residues. CDR1 and CDR2 (germline): LGHDT, YNNKEL (reference sequence). V was trimmed by 1 base and J by 12 bases, leaving 13 bases between them. CDR3 protein: CASSQGVAIAQFF. In DNA form, the CDR3 reads TGTGCCAGCAGCCAAGGGGTAGCAATAGCGCAGTTCTTC.

This clonotype was observed many times. The chain recombines TRBV9 with TRBJ2-7, with 14 bases identical to TRBD2. J was trimmed by 3 bases and V by 4 bases; bases with no gene match: 3. Looked up from germline, CDR1 is SGDLS and CDR2 is YYNGEE. This CDR3 is built from 15 residues. The CDR3 sequence is CASSPGTSGGYEQYF. The CDR3 DNA sequence: TGTGCCAGCAGCCCCGGGACTAGCGGGGGCTACGAGCAGTACTTC.

This clonotype has only a few counts. V gene TRBV24-1 combines with J gene TRBJ2-1, with 8 bases lining up with TRBD2. The CDR3 length is 15 residues. After removal of 3 bases from V and 3 bases from J, the junction contained 3 bases not matched to a gene. Looked up from germline, CDR1 is KGHDR and CDR2 is SFDVKD. CDR3 in DNA: TGTGCCACCAGTGATCTCGGGGGGGGCTACAATGAGCAGTTCTTC. It yields the protein CATSDLGGGYNEQFF.

This clonotype was counted only a few times. The CDR3 nucleotides read TGTGCCAGCAGCCCGGGACAGGGGTCGAAGACCCAGTACTTC. It specifies CASSPGQGSKTQYF. The V gene is TRBV7-2, the J gene TRBJ2-5; 10 bases align to TRBD1. The germline gives CDR1 SGHTA, CDR2 FQGNSA. The CDR3 is 14 residues long. V lost 5 bases to trimming and J lost 6 bases; unmatched junction nucleotides: 6. Filled out from reference TRBV7-2 and TRBJ2-5, the complete variable domain reads GAGVSQSPSNKVTEKGKDVELRCDPISGHTALYWYRQSLGQGLEFLIYFQGNSAPDKSGLPSDRFSAERTGGSVSTLTIQRTQQEDSAVYLCASSPGQGSKTQYFGPGTRLLVL.

The chain employs TRBV12-5 and TRBJ1-1; unclear D gene. Germline CDR1 is LGHNT and CDR2 is FRNRAP. Deletions cut 3 bases from V and 0 bases from J, with 2 bases between. The CDR3 extends over 12 amino acids. CDR3 amino acids: CASGFMNTEAFF. The CDR3 bases are TGTGCTAGTGGTTTCATGAACACTGAAGCTTTCTTT.

CDR3 region: CASRRGGTSNQPQHF. CDR3 bases: TGTGCCAGTCGCCGCGGGGGGACTAGCAATCAGCCCCAGCATTTT. J is TRBJ1-5 and V is TRBV6-5, with a weak D call TRBD1 (5 bases). Germline V CDR1 and CDR2: MNHEY, SVGAGI. The germline V and J ends were trimmed by 9 bases and 0 bases, with 15 bases remaining between them. This CDR3 contains 15 residues.